The rows below give T cell receptor beta chains drawn from one sample of a study of spatial heterogeneity in lung cancer. TCRdb passed the 5' RACE reads through MiXCR, listing each CDR3 protein once. Of under 20,000 distinct CDR3 sequences in the sample, roughly 6% were seen once. Sequenced here: lung tumor tissue, sampled at surgery. The source is a female donor with early-stage non-small cell lung cancer. CDR3s include the opening cysteine and the closing phenylalanine or tryptophan. Fields, in order: clone size, D gene, V gene, J gene, CDR3 DNA, CDR3 protein. The D gene is left open where the match is weak. A clone size is listed for some rows: how often the clone was seen (once, few, many), or a class if it is expanded.

medium-sized	TRBD2	TRBV20-1	TRBJ2-1	TGCAGTGCTAGAGTGTCTAGCGGGAGCGGAAATGAGCAGTTCTTC	CSARVSSGSGNEQFF
many	TRBD1	TRBV19	TRBJ1-4	TGTGCCAGTGGAAGGGACAGGGGTGGCGAAAAACTGTTTTTT	CASGRDRGGEKLFF
many	.	TRBV20-1	TRBJ2-3	TGCAGTGCTAGAGATCCCCGGGGCCACACAGATACGCAGTATTTT	CSARDPRGHTDTQYF
many	.	TRBV18	TRBJ2-5	TGTGCCAGCTCACTATCCCAAGAGACCCAGTACTTC	CASSLSQETQYF
many	.	TRBV12-3/TRBV12-4	TRBJ2-2	TGTGCCAGCAGTTCCGACGGTTACAACACCGGGGAGCTGTTTTTT	CASSSDGYNTGELFF
many	TRBD2	TRBV29-1	TRBJ2-1	TGCAGCGTTCTACTAGCGGGAGACTCCTCCGAGTTCTTC	CSVLLAGDSSEFF
many	TRBD2	TRBV6-5	TRBJ2-2	TGTGCCAGCAGACCCTCTAGCGGGAGGAGAAGAAACACCGGGGAGCTGTTTTTT	CASRPSSGRRRNTGELFF
medium-sized	.	TRBV5-4	TRBJ2-5	TGTGCCAGCAGCTTGGTAGCGGACCAAGAGACCCAGTACTTC	CASSLVADQETQYF
many	.	TRBV27	TRBJ1-5	TGTGCCAGCAGCCGGAATGGAGATAGCAATCAGCCCCAGCATTTT	CASSRNGDSNQPQHF
many	TRBD2	TRBV28	TRBJ2-2	TGTGCCAGCATCATAGGAGCGGGAGGGCCGCGCGGGGAGCTGTTTTTT	CASIIGAGGPRGELFF
many	TRBD2	TRBV10-2	TRBJ2-1	TGCGCCAGCACCCGGGGGGGAGTAATTGAGCAGTTCTTC	CASTRGGVIEQFF
.	.	TRBV19	TRBJ1-1	TGTGCCAGTAGACGGGGAAACACTGAAGCTTTCTTT	CASRRGNTEAFF
.	TRBD1	TRBV20-1	TRBJ1-2	TGCAGTGCCGTGGACAGGGTTAACTATGGCTACACCTTC	CSAVDRVNYGYTF
.	.	TRBV12-3/TRBV12-4	TRBJ2-5	TGTGCCAGCAGTTTAGCGGTCAGGATCGGCGGGATCCAAGAGACCCAGTACTTC	CASSLAVRIGGIQETQYF
many	.	TRBV20-1	TRBJ1-2	TGCAGTGCTAGAGATCCCCACCTTGATGCCACCTTC	CSARDPHLDATF
.	TRBD1	TRBV6-6	TRBJ2-5	TGTGCCAGCAACCCCCGGGCAGGGGGCGCAGAGACCCAGTACTTC	CASNPRAGGAETQYF
many	.	TRBV7-8	TRBJ1-5	TGTGCCAGCAGCTTAGTGGGGAATCAGCCCCAGCATTTT	CASSLVGNQPQHF
many	.	TRBV12-3/TRBV12-4	TRBJ1-6	TGTGCCAGCAGGACGGGGGGGACCTATAATTCACCCCTCCACTTT	CASRTGGTYNSPLHF
many	.	TRBV28	TRBJ2-3	TGTGCCAGCAGTTCCCCTGGCGGCACAGATACGCAGTATTTT	CASSSPGGTDTQYF
many	.	TRBV21-1	TRBJ2-7	TGTGCCAGCAGCAAGGGACTACCCTTATCCTACGAGCAGTACTTC	CASSKGLPLSYEQYF
many	.	TRBV18	TRBJ2-5	TGTGCCAGCTCACGACTGGAGACCCAGTACTTC	CASSRLETQYF
many	.	TRBV4-1	TRBJ1-2	TGCGCCAGCAGCCAAGTACACGGAAAACCTTATGGCTACACCTTC	CASSQVHGKPYGYTF
many	TRBD1	TRBV14	TRBJ2-1	TGTGCCAGCAGCCAAGAGGGACAGCTCTACTACAATGAGCAGTTCTTC	CASSQEGQLYYNEQFF